These T cell receptor beta chains were read from a single sample in a study of human T cells and chemical hapten exposure. Each CDR3 protein gets one entry after TCRdb re-called the RACE reads with MiXCR. The sample carries about 28,000 distinct CDR3 sequences, approximately 7.4% recorded once. Material for sequencing was whole blood. Every receptor here comes from a human donor in good health. Some clones in this sample may be carry-over from other donors' samples. CDR3s include the opening cysteine and the closing phenylalanine or tryptophan. A D gene is named only where the DNA matches it firmly. Rows may omit the clone size; those that give it use once, few, many or a size class.

>TRBV28|TRBJ1-6|NA|NA
TGTGCCAGCAGCCCCCGGGACCGTCGAAATTCACCCCTCCACTTT
CASSPRDRRNSPLHF
>TRBV7-9|TRBJ1-4|many|TRBD1
TGTGCCAGCAGCTTGGACAGGGCTAATGAAAAACTGTTTTTT
CASSLDRANEKLFF
>TRBV6-2/TRBV6-3|TRBJ1-1|NA|NA
TGTGCCAGCAGTAACAGGGAGAACACTGAAGCTTTCTTT
CASSNRENTEAFF
>TRBV7-2|TRBJ2-2|many|NA
TGTGCCAGCAGCCCGACTGGATTCAGCAACACCGGGGAGCTGTTTTTT
CASSPTGFSNTGELFF
>TRBV20-1|TRBJ2-1|few|NA
TGCAGTGCTAGAGGCGGGACAGTCTCAATCCTCAATGAGCAGTTCTTC
CSARGGTVSILNEQFF
>TRBV28|TRBJ2-5|NA|NA
TGTGCCAGCAGTCTTAGCGAGGGGACCCAGTACTTC
CASSLSEGTQYF
>TRBV5-5|TRBJ1-4|NA|NA
TGTGCCAGCAGCGGCCGGGACCGGTATGCAACTAATGAAAAACTGTTTTTT
CASSGRDRYATNEKLFF
>TRBV2|TRBJ2-2|NA|TRBD2
TGTGCCAGCAGTGGGGGGACTAGCGGGGGCCCCGGGGAGCTGTTTTTT
CASSGGTSGGPGELFF
>TRBV20-1|TRBJ2-7|many|TRBD1
TGCAGTGCTAGAGATCAGGGACAGGGGATATACGAGCAGTACTTC
CSARDQGQGIYEQYF
>TRBV5-6|TRBJ2-5|many|TRBD2
TGTGCCAGCAGCTTAAGCGGGGGGCCTCAAGAGACCCAGTACTTC
CASSLSGGPQETQYF
>TRBV20-1|TRBJ1-2|many|NA
TGCAGTGCTAGTCCCCAACTGCAGTTTTCTAACTATGGCTACACCTTC
CSASPQLQFSNYGYTF